This T cell receptor (beta chain) derives from a study of shared clonotypes between healthy human individuals. CDR1 and CDR2 from the germline V gene are MNHEY and SMNVEV (reference sequence). The CDR3 loop spans 15 amino acids. Deletions cut 5 bases from V and 1 base from J, with 15 bases between. Terminally differentiated effector memory CD45RA+ cells were excluded by CCR7 positive selection of CD45RO-negative cells. The repertoire was sequenced with immunoSEQ multiplex PCR; TCRdb's copy has only in-frame clones and lacks some. The profile covers about 2 million clones, with about 95% appearing a single time and roughly 1% taken by the ten largest.

This rearrangement joins TRBV27 to TRBJ2-7, with TRBD2 as a possible D gene (6 bases). What was sequenced was naive CD8+ T cells sorted from blood. This clonotype originated in a man younger than 35 in good health. CDR3 coding DNA: TGTGCCAGCAGTACCCGGATAGCGGAGTCCTACGAGCAGTACTTC. This gives the protein CASSTRIAESYEQYF.